Below, 22 T cell receptor beta chains from the same sample are listed, as sequenced in a study of read filtering for tumor transcriptome and immune sequencing. The library was built from 400 ng RNA with molecular barcoded adaptors for alpha/delta and beta/gamma chains. TCRdb redid the calling of the reads with MiXCR, one entry per CDR3 protein. This table has 85,000 or so distinct CDR3 sequences, approximately 13% appearing once. The specimen sequenced was a population of CD138-negative cells sorted from bone marrow. The receptors derive from a donor aged 40 or over with multiple myeloma.

In its sample, this clonotype was seen many times. V and J are TRBV2 and TRBJ2-2, with D tentatively TRBD1 (6 bases). V gave up 0 bases and J gave up 4 bases, with 21 bases separating them. The CDR3 runs to 19 residues. Germline V lookup: CDR1 SNHLY, CDR2 FYNNEI. In DNA form, the CDR3 reads TGTGCCAGCAGTGAAGCGTTTGGGCAGGGGATATCAAGCACCGGGGAGCTGTTTTTT. Amino acids: CASSEAFGQGISSTGELFF.

This clonotype was picked up many times. At one of its ends the junction is not consistent with the germline gene, which may arise from a read error. V and J are TRBV5-1 and TRBJ1-1; D possibly corresponds to TRBD1 (6 bases). The CDR3 has 14 amino acids. The germline V gene encodes CDR1 SGHRS and CDR2 YFSETQ. CDR3 in amino acids: CASSSQGGNTEVFF. The CDR3 DNA sequence: TGCGCCAGCAGCAGCCAAGGGGGAAATACTGAAGTTTTCTTT.

This clonotype was observed many times. CDR3 amino acids: CASSFRSGLQGVLQETQYF. As DNA, the CDR3 is TGTGCCAGCAGCTTTAGGTCGGGGTTACAGGGGGTCCTTCAAGAGACCCAGTACTTC. The genes are TRBV11-2 and TRBJ2-5, with 8 bases lining up with TRBD1. Germline trimming cut 3 bases from V and 2 bases from J; bases unmatched to any gene: 17. The CDR3 runs to 19 residues. CDR1 and CDR2 (germline): SGHAT, FQNNGV.

As regards this clonotype: A much larger clone sits a single nucleotide away, making a read error possible. V and J are TRBV7-9 and TRBJ2-2; tentatively, D is TRBD1 or TRBD2 (7 bases each). Germline values: CDR1 SEHNR, CDR2 FQNEAQ (reference sequence). This CDR3 is 14 amino acids long. The CDR3 here is CASSSPRQGGELLF. In nucleotides, the CDR3 is TGTGCCAGCAGCTCACCTAGACAGGGAGGGGAGCTGCTTTTT.

This clonotype occurred many times. This rearrangement joins TRBV5-1 to TRBJ2-2; 8 nucleotides match TRBD1. The CDR3 extends over 15 amino acids. With V trimmed by 2 bases and J by 4 bases, 4 bases remained unmatched. Per the germline V gene, CDR1 is SGHRS and CDR2 is YFSETQ. CDR3 nucleotides: TGCGCCAGCAGCTTACAGGGGGTCGGCACCGGGGAGCTGTTTTTT. This gives the protein CASSLQGVGTGELFF.

This chain uses TRBV29-1 with TRBJ1-2; 9 positions match TRBD1. The CDR3 sequence is 13 residues long. Germline trimming cut 6 bases from V and 3 bases from J; bases unmatched to any gene: 5. The germline V gene encodes CDR1 SQVTM and CDR2 ANQGSEA. This CDR3 is CSVGQGQDYGYTF. CDR3 nucleotides: TGCAGCGTCGGACAGGGGCAAGACTATGGCTACACCTTC.

There are many counts of this clonotype. V is TRBV11-2 and J is TRBJ2-7, with D possibly matching TRBD1 (6 bases). Trimming took off 2 bases at V and 4 bases at J, with 12 bases between the two ends. Germline V lookup: CDR1 SGHAT, CDR2 FQNNGV. The length of the CDR3 is 14 residues. CDR3 sequence: CASSLRDTLYEQYF. The CDR3, as DNA: TGTGCCAGCAGCTTAAGGGACACCCTATACGAGCAGTACTTC.

In its sample, this clonotype was seen many times. The rearrangement joins TRBV6-5 to TRBJ2-2, with 7 bases aligning to TRBD2. The CDR3 has 13 residues. Germline loops: CDR1 MNHEY, CDR2 SVGAGI. The J segment lost 6 bases and the V segment lost 7 bases, leaving 5 bases of the junction unmatched. As DNA, the CDR3 is TGTGCCAGCACCCCCGCGGGGGCCGGGGAGCTGTTTTTT. Amino acid sequence: CASTPAGAGELFF.

V and J are TRBV4-1 and TRBJ2-3; D possibly corresponds to TRBD2 (5 bases). Trimming left V 3 bases short and J 5 bases short, with 15 bases between. Germline CDR1 reads MGHRA; CDR2 reads YSYEKL. This CDR3 has 15 amino acids. The CDR3 region is CASSQIGGAGDTQYF. In nucleotides, the CDR3 is TGCGCCAGCAGCCAGATAGGAGGAGCTGGAGATACGCAGTATTTT.

Ten or more counts support this clonotype. The chain combines TRBV28 with TRBJ2-3; TRBD2 agrees at 14 bases. With V trimmed by 6 bases and J by 4 bases, 6 bases remained unmatched. Germline V gene sequence: CDR1 MDHEN, CDR2 SYDVKM. This CDR3 is built from 16 residues. CDR3 loop: CASSRLAGGKADTQYF. For the CDR3, the DNA is TGTGCCAGCAGCCGACTAGCGGGAGGGAAGGCAGATACGCAGTATTTT.

This clonotype was seen repeatedly, ten times or more. The chain is built from TRBV5-1 and TRBJ2-5; D not certain. The CDR3 has 13 residues. Trimming left V 1 base short and J 4 bases short, with 8 bases between. Germline-derived CDR1 and CDR2 are SGHRS and YFSETQ. This CDR3 reads CASSLSLLETQYF. CDR3 bases: TGCGCCAGCAGCTTGAGTCTCCTAGAGACCCAGTACTTC.

This clonotype was seen at least ten times. The genes are TRBV11-2 and TRBJ2-5, with 10 bases matching TRBD2. The germline V gene has CDR1 SGHAT and CDR2 FQNNGV. The CDR3 is 16 residues long. The junction had 8 bases not matched to a gene; V was cut back by 3 bases and J by 4 bases. CDR3 nucleotides: TGTGCCAGCAGCTTCGGAGCGGGAGGGCGCGGAGAGACCCAGTACTTC. Residues: CASSFGAGGRGETQYF.

This clonotype was seen only a few times. This rearrangement joins TRBV7-9 to TRBJ1-6; maybe TRBD1 (5 bases). CDR1 SEHNR and CDR2 FQNEAQ come from the germline V gene (reference sequence). The ends were cut back, 6 bases at V and 5 bases at J, with 17 bases in the middle. This CDR3 region has 16 residues. DNA of the CDR3: TGTGCCAGCAGGCCACCAGGGTATCCTGATAATTCACCCCTCCACTTT. Residues: CASRPPGYPDNSPLHF.

This clonotype was counted many times. The chain carries TRBV7-9 and TRBJ2-1; the D gene could be TRBD1 or TRBD2 (5 bases each). Germline V CDR1 and CDR2: SEHNR, FQNEAQ (reference sequence). Trimming pared 6 bases from V and 6 bases from J, leaving 12 bases between. CDR3 length equals 13 residues. CDR3 residues: CASSRGHVNEQFF. The CDR3 coding sequence is TGTGCCAGCAGTCGGGGCCACGTCAATGAGCAGTTCTTC.

This clonotype has ten or more counts. The rearrangement uses TRBV20-1 and TRBJ2-7, with 12 bases fitting TRBD2. The V gene's germline CDR1 is DFQATT and CDR2 SNEGSKA (reference sequence). J lost 9 bases, V lost 5 bases, and 11 bases had no gene match. This CDR3 contains 14 residues. In nucleotides, the CDR3 is TGCAGTGCTCCCCCCCCGGGACTAGCGGGTCGGCAGTACTTC. The encoded protein is CSAPPPGLAGRQYF.

The sample holds many counts of this clonotype. The chain uses TRBV29-1 and TRBJ2-7, with 9 bases aligning to TRBD1. CDR1 and CDR2 from the germline V gene are SQVTM and ANQGSEA. The junction had 8 bases not matched to a gene; V was cut back by 3 bases and J by 2 bases. The CDR3 loop spans 15 amino acids. The CDR3 sequence: CSVEGLGDRAYEQYF. The CDR3 DNA follows: TGCAGCGTTGAGGGCCTGGGGGACAGGGCCTACGAGCAGTACTTC.

This clonotype was recorded at least ten times. This rearrangement joins TRBV5-1 to TRBJ2-1, with D maybe TRBD2 (5 bases). This CDR3 is 13 amino acids long. V lost 0 bases, J lost 6 bases, and 7 bases lay in between. CDR1 SGHRS and CDR2 YFSETQ come from the germline V gene. CDR3 coding DNA: TGCGCCAGCAGCTTGGGGAGCGGCAATGAGCAGTTCTTC. Translated, it gives CASSLGSGNEQFF.

This clonotype has ten or more counts. The chain employs TRBV11-3 and TRBJ2-7, with TRBD1 matching 7 bases. The CDR3 extends over 14 amino acids. Losses at the gene ends were 5 bases for V and 2 bases for J; bases not matched to a gene: 6. Per the germline V gene, CDR1 is SGHNT and CDR2 is YENEEA. The CDR3 DNA reads as TGTGCCAGCAGCCGCCGGGACAGACCCTACGAGCAGTACTTC. It specifies CASSRRDRPYEQYF. The full variable domain, in which reference TRBV11-3 and TRBJ2-7 provide the parts outside the CDR3, is EAGVVQSPRYKIIEKKQPVAFWCNPISGHNTLYWYLQNLGQGPELLIRYENEEAVDDSQLPKDRFSAERLKGVDSTLKIQPAELGDSAVYLCASSRRDRPYEQYFGPGTRLTVT.

The table lists this clonotype with many counts. V usage is TRBV11-3 and J usage is TRBJ2-2, with TRBD2 identical over 13 bases. CDR3 length: 19 residues. Per germline, CDR1 SGHNT and CDR2 YENEEA. The V segment lost 1 base and the J segment 3 bases; nucleotides outside the gene matches: 8. The CDR3 spells CASSLGLAGGSYDTGELFF. CDR3 coding DNA: TGTGCCAGCAGCTTAGGACTAGCGGGAGGTTCTTACGACACCGGGGAGCTGTTTTTT.

This clonotype was detected ten times or more. The chain combines TRBV11-3 with TRBJ2-3; D is ambiguous. The CDR3 sequence is 13 residues long. CDR1 is SGHNT, CDR2 YENEEA, per germline. V lost 1 base to trimming and J lost 5 bases, with 7 bases between them. The CDR3 DNA follows: TGTGCCAGCAGCTTAGGGATGCAAGATACGCAGTATTTT. Translation: CASSLGMQDTQYF.

This clonotype has ten or more counts. At one end, the junction sequence differs from germline, possibly due to a read error. The chain employs TRBV15 and TRBJ2-2; D may be TRBD1 (5 bases). This CDR3 region has 16 residues. Per germline, CDR1 LNHNV and CDR2 YYDKDF (reference sequence). In DNA, the CDR3 is TGTGCTACCAGCGTACGACAGAAGACGAACACCGGGGAGCTGTTTTTT. Protein sequence: CATSVRQKTNTGELFF.

This chain uses TRBV29-1 with TRBJ2-5, with D perhaps matching TRBD2 (6 bases). V lost 8 bases and J 7 bases, leaving 17 bases between the germline ends. The CDR3 length is 12 residues. Germline V gene sequence: CDR1 SQVTM, CDR2 ANQGSEA. The CDR3 is CSFSPVEGTQYF. The CDR3 bases are TGCAGCTTCAGTCCTGTGGAGGGGACCCAGTACTTC.